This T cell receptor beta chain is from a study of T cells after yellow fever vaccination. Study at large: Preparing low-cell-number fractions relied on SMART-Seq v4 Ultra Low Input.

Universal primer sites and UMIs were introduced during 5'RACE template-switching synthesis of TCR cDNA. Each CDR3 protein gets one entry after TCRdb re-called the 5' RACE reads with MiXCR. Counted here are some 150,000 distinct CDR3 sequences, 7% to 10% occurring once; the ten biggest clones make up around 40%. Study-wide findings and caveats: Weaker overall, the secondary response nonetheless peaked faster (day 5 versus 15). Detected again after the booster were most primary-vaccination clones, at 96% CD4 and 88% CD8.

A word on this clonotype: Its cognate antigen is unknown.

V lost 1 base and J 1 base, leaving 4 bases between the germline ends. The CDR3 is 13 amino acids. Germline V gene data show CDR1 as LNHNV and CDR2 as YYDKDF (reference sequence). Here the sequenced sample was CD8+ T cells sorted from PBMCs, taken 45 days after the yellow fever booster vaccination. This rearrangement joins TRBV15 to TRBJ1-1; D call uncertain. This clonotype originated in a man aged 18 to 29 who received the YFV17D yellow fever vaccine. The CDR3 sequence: CATSRAANTEAFF. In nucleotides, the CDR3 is TGTGCCACCAGCAGAGCAGCGAACACTGAAGCTTTCTTT.